This T cell receptor beta chain was found in a study of T cell responses to AZD1222 COVID-19 vaccine. The method was immunoSEQ multiplex PCR; TCRdb's version includes in-frame clones alone and lacks a portion of them. The sample lists over 85,000 clones; about 90% were seen once. J was trimmed by 3 bases and V by 9 bases; bases with no gene match: 5. CDR1 is ENHRY and CDR2 is SYGVKD in the germline V gene. This CDR3 comprises 13 residues. The sequences come from peripheral blood, collected on day 0 of AZD1222 vaccination. This clonotype was sampled from an adult in good health. The chain has TRBV10-3 and TRBJ1-1; 9 bases are a match to TRBD1. This CDR3 reads CAIRDREDTEAFF. The DNA of the CDR3 is TGTGCCATACGGGACAGGGAGGACACTGAAGCTTTCTTT.